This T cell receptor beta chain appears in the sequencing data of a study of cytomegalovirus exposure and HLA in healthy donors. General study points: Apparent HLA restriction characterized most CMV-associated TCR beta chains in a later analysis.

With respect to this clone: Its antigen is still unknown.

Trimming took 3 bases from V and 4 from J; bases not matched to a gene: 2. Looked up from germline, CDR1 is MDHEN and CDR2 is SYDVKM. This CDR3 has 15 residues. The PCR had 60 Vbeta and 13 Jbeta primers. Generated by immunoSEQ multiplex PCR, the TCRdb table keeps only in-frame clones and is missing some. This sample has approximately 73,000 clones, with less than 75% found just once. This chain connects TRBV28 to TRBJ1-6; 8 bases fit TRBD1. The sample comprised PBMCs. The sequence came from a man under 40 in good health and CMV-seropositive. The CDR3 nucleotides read TGTGCCAGCAGTTTCGGGACAGGATATAATTCACCCCTCCACTTT. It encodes CASSFGTGYNSPLHF.